Listed below are T cell receptor beta chains from one sample, sequenced in a study of blood T cell repertoires in COVID-19. This table comes from immunoSEQ multiplex PCR, and its TCRdb copy is limited to in-frame clones, with some not included. This table has about 120,000 clones, about 91% appearing once. The sample consisted of peripheral blood. These receptors originate from a man aged 50 to 60 with acute or convalescent COVID-19. The CDR3 runs from the conserved cysteine through the conserved F or W. A D gene is named only where the DNA matches it firmly. Size values are once, few and many counts, or a class for expanded clones, and some rows have none.

few,NA,TRBJ2-2,TRBV30,TGTGCCTGGAGTGAATTTGGTAGGGGGATTTACACCGGGGAGCTGTTTTTT,CAWSEFGRGIYTGELFF
NA,NA,TRBJ1-5,TRBV6-1,TGTGCCAGCAGTGAATACTACAGGGTGGGGAATCAGCCCCAGCATTTT,CASSEYYRVGNQPQHF
NA,NA,TRBJ1-6,TRBV2,TGTGCCAGCAAGTCCGGACTTGGGCCTTCACCCCTCCACTTT,CASKSGLGPSPLHF
NA,TRBD2,TRBJ2-1,TRBV5-5,TGTGCCAGCAGCTCAAGGACTAGCGGGGATGAGCAGTTCTTC,CASSSRTSGDEQFF
many,NA,TRBJ1-3,TRBV30,TGTGCCTGGAGTGTACCGGGGAGCTCTGGAAACACCATATATTTT,CAWSVPGSSGNTIYF
NA,TRBD1,TRBJ1-1,TRBV7-9,TGTGCCAGCAGCCCGGGACAGGGGGCGGCGGACACTGAAGCTTTCTTT,CASSPGQGAADTEAFF
NA,TRBD2,TRBJ2-2,TRBV19,TGTGCCAGTACCTCGGGACTAGCGGGAGGGAGGGGCGTTGCCGGGGAGCTGTTTTTT,CASTSGLAGGRGVAGELFF
NA,NA,TRBJ2-7,TRBV27,TGTGCCAGCAGCCTGAGACTAGGAGGCGAGCAGTACTTC,CASSLRLGGEQYF
NA,TRBD2,TRBJ2-7,TRBV11-2,TGTGCCAGCCGACTAGCGGGAGCCTACGAGCAGTACTTC,CASRLAGAYEQYF
NA,TRBD1,TRBJ1-2,TRBV9,TGTGCCAGCAGCGTAGCGGGACAGGCGGTTGGCTACACCTTC,CASSVAGQAVGYTF
NA,NA,TRBJ2-1,TRBV19,TGTGCCAGTAGCCCCTGGGTGAGGGGGACAACCTACAATGAGCAGTTCTTC,CASSPWVRGTTYNEQFF
NA,TRBD2,TRBJ2-5,TRBV4-2,TGTGCCAGCAGCCAAGACTACTTGGGACTAGCGGGAGAAGAGACCCAGTACTTC,CASSQDYLGLAGEETQYF
NA,NA,TRBJ1-1,TRBV7-2,TGTGCCAGCAGCAGGTTCTCCTTACTTAGGGGTACCACTGAAGCTTTCTTT,CASSRFSLLRGTTEAFF
NA,NA,TRBJ1-1,TRBV5-1,TGCGCCACCTCAGACGGGTCTGTGAACACTGAAGCTTTCTTT,CATSDGSVNTEAFF
NA,NA,TRBJ1-1,TRBV6-4,TGTGCCAGCAGTGAGGGGAGGAACACTGAAGCTTTCTTT,CASSEGRNTEAFF
NA,NA,TRBJ1-6,TRBV10-2,TGCGCCAGCAGTGAGTCAAGGGGCAGCTCCTATAATTCACCCCTCCACTTT,CASSESRGSSYNSPLHF
once,TRBD1,TRBJ1-1,TRBV18,TGTGCCAGCTCATCGATACAGGGGGGGGCTGAAGCTTTCTTT,CASSSIQGGAEAFF
NA,NA,TRBJ1-1,TRBV5-1,TGCGCCAGCAGCTTGAGAGGGCAGTTTGAAGCTTTCTTT,CASSLRGQFEAFF
NA,TRBD2,TRBJ2-1,TRBV4-2,TGTGCCAGCAGCCAAGGGATCCCTAGCGGATACAATGAGCAGTTCTTC,CASSQGIPSGYNEQFF
NA,NA,TRBJ1-1,TRBV30,TGTGCCTGGACGCCGAACATGAACACTGAAGCTTTCTTT,CAWTPNMNTEAFF
NA,NA,TRBJ2-7,TRBV6-5,TGTGCCAGCAGTTCGATTCCGGGATCCTACGAGCAGTACTTC,CASSSIPGSYEQYF
NA,NA,TRBJ2-4,TRBV5-1,TGCGCCAGCAGCCCGTCCACTTCCGAAAGAAACATTCAGTACTTC,CASSPSTSERNIQYF
NA,NA,TRBJ1-1,TRBV6-6,TGTGCCAGCAGTTATATATCGGGAGGGGTTGAAGCTTTCTTT,CASSYISGGVEAFF
NA,NA,TRBJ1-4,TRBV28,TGTGCCAGCAGTTTGGAATTCGGGAGCTTTTTCGAAAAACTGTTTTTT,CASSLEFGSFFEKLFF
few,TRBD1,TRBJ1-4,TRBV30,TGTGCCTGGAGTGTGAAGGGCCCCAGGGGGGAAAAACTGTTTTTT,CAWSVKGPRGEKLFF
NA,TRBD2,TRBJ2-7,TRBV6-5,TGTGCCAGCAGTTACGCGCTTAGCGGGACCTACGAGCAGTACTTC,CASSYALSGTYEQYF
NA,NA,TRBJ1-1,TRBV5-1,TGCGCCAGCAGCTTGGGGGCCTACCGGGACGTAGGGGAGGACACTGAAGCTTTCTTT,CASSLGAYRDVGEDTEAFF
NA,TRBD1,TRBJ1-6,TRBV5-4,TGTGCCAGCAGCAGGGGACAGGGGAATTCACCCCTCCACTTT,CASSRGQGNSPLHF
NA,TRBD1,TRBJ1-5,TRBV28,TGTGCCAGCAGTTTACAGACAGGGGGCAAAGGTCAGCCCCAGCATTTT,CASSLQTGGKGQPQHF
NA,NA,TRBJ2-5,TRBV5-6,TGTGCCAGCAGCACGGAAGAGACCCAGTACTTC,CASSTEETQYF
NA,TRBD1,TRBJ2-7,TRBV7-2,TGTGCCAGCAGCCCGTGGACAGGGGTACGCTACGAGCAGTACTTC,CASSPWTGVRYEQYF
once,NA,TRBJ1-1,TRBV5-1,TGCGCCAGCAGCTTGTCTCTCGGTGAAGCTTTCTTT,CASSLSLGEAFF
NA,NA,TRBJ1-1,TRBV30,TGTGCCTGGAACCGAGGGCCGGGCACTGAAGCTTTCTTT,CAWNRGPGTEAFF
NA,TRBD2,TRBJ2-5,TRBV7-8,TGTGCCAGCAGCTTAGGGTCTAGCGGGGGCCCATTGGGGACCCAGTACTTC,CASSLGSSGGPLGTQYF
NA,NA,TRBJ2-2,TRBV24-1,TGTGCCACCAGTGACCCCTTGAGGACAGGGGAGCTGTTTTTT,CATSDPLRTGELFF
NA,NA,TRBJ1-2,TRBV3-1/TRBV3-2,TGTGCCAGCAGCACAAGCGCACAGGGTTGGAATGGCTACACCTTC,CASSTSAQGWNGYTF
NA,TRBD1,TRBJ1-4,TRBV28,TGTGCCAGCAGTTTGGGACAGGGAGTTCGAGAAAAACTGTTTTTT,CASSLGQGVREKLFF
NA,TRBD2,TRBJ2-1,TRBV2,TGTGCCAGCAAGTCCGGGACTAGCGGGTATGAGCAGTTCTTC,CASKSGTSGYEQFF
NA,NA,TRBJ1-1,TRBV28,TGTGCCAGCAGTTCTATTCAGGGGTACACTGAAGCTTTCTTT,CASSSIQGYTEAFF
NA,TRBD1,TRBJ1-1,TRBV15,TGTGCCACCAGCAGAACGGACAGGGAAGCTTTCTTT,CATSRTDREAFF